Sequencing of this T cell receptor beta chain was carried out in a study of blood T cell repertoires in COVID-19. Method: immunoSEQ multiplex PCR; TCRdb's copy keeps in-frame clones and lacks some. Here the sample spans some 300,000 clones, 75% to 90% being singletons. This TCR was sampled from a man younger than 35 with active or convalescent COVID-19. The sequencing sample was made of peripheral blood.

The CDR3 loop is CASSQPTEETQYF. As DNA, the CDR3 is TGCGCCAGCAGCCAACCGACGGAGGAGACCCAGTACTTC. The chain is built from TRBV4-1 and TRBJ2-5; D unresolved. Germline V lookup: CDR1 MGHRA, CDR2 YSYEKL. The ends were cut back, 2 bases at V and 5 bases at J, with 9 bases in the middle. CDR3 size: 13 residues.